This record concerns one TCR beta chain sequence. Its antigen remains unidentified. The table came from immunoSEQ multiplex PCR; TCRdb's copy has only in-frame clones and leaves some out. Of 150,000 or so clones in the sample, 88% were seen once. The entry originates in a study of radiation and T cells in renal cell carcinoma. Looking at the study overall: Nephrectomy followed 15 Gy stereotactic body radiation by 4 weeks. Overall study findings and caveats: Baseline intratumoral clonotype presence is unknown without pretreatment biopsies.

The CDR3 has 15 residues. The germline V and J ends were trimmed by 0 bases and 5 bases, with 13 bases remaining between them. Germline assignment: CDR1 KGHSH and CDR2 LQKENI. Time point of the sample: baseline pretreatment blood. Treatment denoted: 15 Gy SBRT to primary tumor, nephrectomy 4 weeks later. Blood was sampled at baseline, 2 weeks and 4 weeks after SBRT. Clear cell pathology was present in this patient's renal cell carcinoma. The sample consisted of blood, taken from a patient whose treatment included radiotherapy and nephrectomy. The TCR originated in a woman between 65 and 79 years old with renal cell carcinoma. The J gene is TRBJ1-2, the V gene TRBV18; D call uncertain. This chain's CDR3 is CASSPPEARLYGYTF. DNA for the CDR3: TGTGCCAGCTCACCACCGGAGGCGAGGCTTTATGGCTACACCTTC.